The subject of this entry is one T cell receptor (beta chain). The V end lost 5 bases, the J end lost 8 bases, and 18 bases lay between the germline ends. CDR1 and CDR2 (germline): GTSNPN, SVGIG (reference sequence). The CDR3 length is 13 residues. This entry comes from a study of blood T cell repertoires in COVID-19. Study information: From the United States, Italy and Spain came samples of acute and convalescent COVID-19. From T cells, B-cell-depleted T cells, or PBMCs came the material, which was cDNA or gDNA.

The authors' processing: The authors estimated nucleated cell counts from reference gene primer amplification. TCRdb's copy holds only in-frame clones and misses some; the assay was immunoSEQ multiplex PCR. V and J calls and clone size are given by that table; D and trimming were obtained from the DNA. The top ten clones hold about 5.1% of a sample with more than 120,000 clones, approximately 80% of them seen once. This receptor was obtained from a human donor in a cohort sampled during active COVID-19. The sequenced sample consisted of peripheral blood. The chain carries TRBV30 and TRBJ1-1; D not certain. This CDR3 is CAWSGRVSSEAFF. CDR3 coding DNA: TGTGCCTGGTCCGGTCGGGTGAGCTCCGAAGCTTTCTTT.